These 13 T cell receptor beta chains came from one sample sequenced in a study of tumor-infiltrating lymphocytes in primary liver carcinoma. Using a constant-region primer together with ProtoScript II reverse transcriptase, TCR beta cDNA was made from around 0.55 ug of total RNA. TCR beta libraries came from three nested multiplex PCR rounds using slightly modified ARM-PCR. Both of the initial two PCR rounds ran for 10 cycles and employed TRBV1-TRBV30 forward primers alongside a C-beta reverse primer. TCRdb fed the multiplex PCR reads into MiXCR, producing one record per CDR3 protein. The repertoire has 100,000 to 150,000 distinct CDR3 sequences, 60% to 75% of them found once; the top ten carry 8.4%. Starting material for RNA and DNA co-extraction consisted of roughly 18-34 mg of unsorted bulk tissue. Input material: liver tumor tissue from sampling region 3. Subset meaning: tumor region T3, left-lateral pole. All receptors derive from a woman aged 60-75 years with primary liver carcinoma and hepatitis B virus infection.

To note about this clonotype: This may arise from a read error, as a much more abundant clone is one base away. This rearrangement joins TRBV7-3 to TRBJ2-1; 10 nucleotides match TRBD2. J was trimmed by 10 bases and V by 3 bases; bases with no gene match: 9. Germline-derived CDR1 and CDR2 are SGHTA and FQGTGA. This CDR3 is built from 15 residues. The CDR3 sequence is CASSFALAGVGEQFF. CDR3 nucleotides: TGTGCCAGCAGCTTTGCTCTAGCGGGAGTCGGGGAGCAGTTCTTC.

In its sample, this clonotype was seen many times. This chain connects TRBV12-5 to TRBJ1-1, with D hard to call. There are 14 residues in the CDR3. Looked up from germline, CDR1 is LGHNT and CDR2 is FRNRAP. Trimming stripped 4 bases from V and 0 bases from J, with 9 bases between. For the CDR3, the DNA is TGTGCTAGTGGTTCCGGGAATATGAACACTGAAGCTTTCTTT. This encodes CASGSGNMNTEAFF.

This clonotype has a handful of counts. This chain links TRBV19 with TRBJ2-1; 13 bases are shared with TRBD2. The CDR3 runs 16 residues. The V gene's germline CDR1 is LNHDA and CDR2 SQIVND (reference sequence). V gave up 7 bases and J gave up 12 bases; unmatched junction bases: 15. The CDR3: CASTGLAGEYAFGQFF. The CDR3 DNA reads TGTGCCAGTACCGGACTAGCGGGGGAGTACGCGTTCGGGCAGTTCTTC.

Concerning this clonotype itself: One junction end disagrees with the germline gene, perhaps due to a read error. This chain uses TRBV11-2 with TRBJ1-2; no clear D gene. CDR1 is SGHAT, CDR2 FQNNGV, per germline. This CDR3 is built from 13 residues. The chain's CDR3 is CVSSLAGNYGYTF. CDR3 nucleotide sequence: TGTGTCAGCAGCTTAGCCGGGAACTATGGCTACACCTTC. Variable domain in full (rest from reference TRBV11-2 and TRBJ1-2): EAGVAQSPRYKIIEKRQSVAFWCNPISGHATLYWYQQILGQGPKLLIQFQNNGVVDDSQLPKDRFSAERLKGVDSTLKIQPAKLEDSAVYLCVSSLAGNYGYTFGSGTRLTVV.

With respect to this clonotype: Possible read error: a much larger clone is one base away. This chain connects TRBV5-4 to TRBJ1-1; D ambiguous. Germline lookup yields CDR1 SGHNT and CDR2 YYREEE (reference sequence). The V end was cut by 2 bases, the J end by 4 bases, with 9 bases between. The CDR3 contains 13 residues. This chain's CDR3 is CASSFLEFTEAFF. In DNA, the CDR3 is TGTGCCAGCAGCTTTTTAGAGTTCACTGAAGCTTTCTTT.

The chain carries TRBV11-3 and TRBJ2-2, with 8 bases matching TRBD2. After removal of 5 bases from V and 5 bases from J, the junction contained 16 bases not matched to a gene. Germline CDR1 reads SGHNT; CDR2 reads YENEEA. This CDR3 has 18 residues. The CDR3 sequence: CASSEGLVGGQRTGELFF. DNA of the CDR3: TGTGCCAGCAGCGAGGGACTAGTGGGAGGGCAGAGGACCGGGGAGCTGTTTTTT. Together with reference TRBV11-3 and TRBJ2-2, the CDR3 gives the full variable domain: EAGVVQSPRYKIIEKKQPVAFWCNPISGHNTLYWYLQNLGQGPELLIRYENEEAVDDSQLPKDRFSAERLKGVDSTLKIQPAELGDSAVYLCASSEGLVGGQRTGELFFGEGSRLTVL.

In regard to this clonotype: A read error may account for a junction end that differs from germline. The gene calls are TRBV4-2 and TRBJ2-1, with 9 nucleotides matching TRBD2. The CDR3 is 17 residues long. Germline V gene data show CDR1 as LGHNA and CDR2 as YNFKEQ. The CDR3 sequence is CASSQDSLAGTSNEQSF. The CDR3 DNA follows: TGTGCCAGCAGCCAAGATTCCCTAGCGGGAACGTCCAATGAGCAGTCCTTC.

This clonotype was recorded at least ten times. The rearrangement links TRBV5-4 to TRBJ2-7; 9 bases fit TRBD1. J lost 1 base, V lost 4 bases, and 0 bases had no gene match. The CDR3 runs 13 residues. Germline CDR1 reads SGHNT; CDR2 reads YYREEE (reference sequence). The CDR3 nucleotides are TGTGCCAGCAGCGGGACAGGGTCCTACGAGCAGTACTTC. This sequence encodes CASSGTGSYEQYF. The full variable domain, completed using reference TRBV5-4 and TRBJ2-7, is ETGVTQSPTHLIKTRGQQVTLRCSSQSGHNTVSWYQQALGQGPQFIFQYYREEENGRGNFPPRFSGLQFPNYSSELNVNALELDDSALYLCASSGTGSYEQYFGPGTRLTVT.

As concerns this clonotype: The CDR3 end shows no conserved phenylalanine or tryptophan, and so a read error is likely. The chain combines TRBV11-2 with TRBJ2-1; perhaps TRBD1 as D (6 bases). Per the germline V gene, CDR1 is SGHAT and CDR2 is FQNNGV. CDR3 length: 14 residues. The CDR3, as DNA: TGTGTCAGCAGCTTAGCCCAGAACAGGGATGAGCAGTTCTCC. This gives the protein CVSSLAQNRDEQFS.

The gene calls are TRBV24-1 and TRBJ2-5, with D perhaps TRBD2 (5 bases). CDR3 length: 13 residues. V was shortened by 9 bases and J by 0 bases, with 10 bases between the two germline ends. The germline gives CDR1 KGHDR, CDR2 SFDVKD. This chain's CDR3 is CATAPGYQETQYF. The CDR3 bases are TGTGCCACCGCACCGGGGTACCAAGAGACCCAGTACTTC.

There are many counts of this clonotype. The genes are TRBV29-1 and TRBJ2-2, with D possibly matching TRBD2 (5 bases). Germline CDR1 is SQVTM and CDR2 is ANQGSEA. Trimming took off 7 bases at V and 0 bases at J, with 12 bases between the two ends. The CDR3 is made up of 14 amino acids. Here the CDR3 reads CSATGLTNTGELFF. CDR3 sequence (DNA): TGCAGCGCCACGGGGTTAACGAACACCGGGGAGCTGTTTTTT.

The gene calls are TRBV6-1 and TRBJ2-5; D is ambiguous. The germline V gene has CDR1 MNHNS and CDR2 SASEGT. Between the trimmed V and J ends, which lost 7 bases and 5 bases, there was a span of 14 bases. The CDR3 is 13 residues long. The chain's CDR3 is CASTCGLSETQYF. CDR3 coding DNA: TGTGCCAGCACATGTGGGCTTTCGGAGACCCAGTACTTC.

On this clonotype itself: One junction end does not reproduce the germline sequence, and a read error may be involved. The genes are TRBV5-5 and TRBJ2-7; weak D call: TRBD1 (7 bases). CDR1 SGHKS and CDR2 YYEKEE come from the germline V gene (reference sequence). The CDR3 has 14 amino acids. The DNA for the CDR3 is TGTGCCGGCAGCTCAGGGGGGAACTCCAACGAGCAGTACTTC. Amino acids: CAGSSGGNSNEQYF.